These T cell receptor beta chains were read from a single sample in a study of cytomegalovirus exposure and HLA in healthy donors. Sequenced by immunoSEQ multiplex PCR; TCRdb stores in-frame clones only, minus some. The sample yields around 120,000 clones, roughly four fifths seen once. The sequenced material came from PBMCs. These receptors came from a woman between 35 and 50 years old in good health and CMV-seronegative. Both conserved end residues are part of each CDR3. D genes are given only for firm matches. Size is stated for part of the rows, as once, few or many counts, or as a class when the clone is expanded.

V gene	J gene	clone size	D gene	CDR3 protein	CDR3 DNA
TRBV10-2	TRBJ2-2	NA	NA	CASSETGLAGELFF	TGCGCCAGCAGCGAAACAGGGTTGGCCGGGGAGCTGTTTTTT
TRBV18	TRBJ1-1	NA	TRBD1	CASSPTGQVEAFF	TGTGCCAGCTCACCGACAGGGCAAGTTGAAGCTTTCTTT
TRBV7-2	TRBJ2-5	NA	NA	CASSQIQETQYF	TGTGCCAGCAGCCAAATCCAAGAGACCCAGTACTTC
TRBV16	TRBJ2-1	NA	TRBD1	CASSPRTGSSYNEQFF	TGTGCCAGCAGCCCACGGACAGGCAGCTCCTACAATGAGCAGTTCTTC
TRBV28	TRBJ2-3	NA	TRBD2	CASSKGLAGGGDTQYF	TGTGCCAGCAGTAAGGGACTAGCGGGAGGGGGAGATACGCAGTATTTT
TRBV7-9	TRBJ2-1	NA	NA	CASSWENPRYEQFF	TGTGCCAGCAGCTGGGAGAATCCGCGGTATGAGCAGTTCTTC
TRBV4-3	TRBJ2-7	NA	NA	CASSPSTGIYNEQYF	TGCGCCAGCAGCCCAAGTACAGGTATATACAACGAGCAGTACTTC
TRBV4-2	TRBJ2-3	medium-sized	TRBD2	CASSQGGTSGADTQYF	TGTGCCAGCAGCCAAGGGGGGACTAGCGGGGCAGATACGCAGTATTTT
TRBV11-2	TRBJ2-1	once	NA	CATCCRDSYNEQFF	TGTGCCACCTGCTGCAGGGACTCCTACAATGAGCAGTTCTTC
TRBV27	TRBJ2-1	NA	TRBD2	CASSLSGRYNEQFF	TGTGCCAGCAGTCTTAGCGGGAGATACAATGAGCAGTTCTTC
TRBV4-1	TRBJ2-1	NA	TRBD2	CASSSQPLLAGVNEQFF	TGCGCCAGCAGCTCCCAACCCCTACTAGCGGGAGTGAATGAGCAGTTCTTC
TRBV5-4	TRBJ1-2	once	TRBD1	CASRETGGANGYTF	TGTGCCAGCAGAGAAACAGGGGGCGCCAATGGCTACACCTTC
TRBV7-9	TRBJ2-1	NA	TRBD2	CSSSLRGTSGRGEQFF	TGTTCCAGCAGCTTGAGGGGGACTAGCGGGAGGGGTGAGCAGTTCTTC
TRBV2	TRBJ2-2	NA	TRBD1	CASSSGTVAPGELFF	TGTGCCAGCAGCTCCGGGACAGTCGCGCCGGGGGAGCTGTTTTTT
TRBV28	TRBJ2-7	NA	NA	CASSFSPQGALYEQYF	TGTGCCAGCAGTTTTAGTCCGCAGGGTGCCCTTTACGAGCAGTACTTC
TRBV19	TRBJ2-7	NA	NA	CASSIRGEQYF	TGTGCCAGTAGTATAAGGGGAGAGCAGTACTTC
TRBV11-2	TRBJ1-1	NA	NA	CASSLDPGMATEAFF	TGTGCCAGCAGCTTAGATCCAGGGATGGCCACTGAAGCTTTCTTT
TRBV28	TRBJ2-3	once	TRBD2	CASSFSLAATDTQYF	TGTGCCAGCAGTTTTTCACTAGCGGCCACAGATACGCAGTATTTT
TRBV28	TRBJ2-7	NA	TRBD2	CASFRAGVGEQYF	TGTGCCAGCTTCAGAGCGGGAGTTGGCGAGCAGTACTTC
TRBV28	TRBJ1-5	once	NA	CASSLWGNNQPQHF	TGTGCCAGCAGTTTATGGGGCAACAATCAGCCCCAGCATTTT
TRBV2	TRBJ2-7	NA	NA	CASSDLTLEDYEQYF	TGTGCCAGCAGTGACTTGACACTAGAGGACTACGAGCAGTACTTC
TRBV15	TRBJ1-1	once	NA	CATTPTDNTEAFF	TGTGCCACCACCCCGACAGACAACACTGAAGCTTTCTTT
TRBV7-2	TRBJ2-4	NA	TRBD2	CASSLAGDNHIQYF	TGTGCCAGCAGCCTTGCGGGAGATAACCACATTCAGTACTTC
TRBV7-9	TRBJ2-1	once	NA	CASSSQRGRSYNEQFF	TGTGCCAGCAGCTCCCAGAGAGGTCGTTCCTACAATGAGCAGTTCTTC
TRBV28	TRBJ1-5	NA	NA	CASRSGLNQPQHF	TGTGCCAGCAGGTCGGGTCTCAATCAGCCCCAGCATTTT
TRBV5-4	TRBJ2-2	NA	TRBD1	CASSFGQGANTGELFF	TGTGCCAGCAGCTTTGGACAGGGGGCGAACACCGGGGAGCTGTTTTTT
TRBV6-1	TRBJ1-1	few	NA	CASTITPENTEAFF	TGTGCCAGCACGATAACACCCGAGAACACTGAAGCTTTCTTT
TRBV7-9	TRBJ2-2	NA	NA	CASSQGGGELFF	TGTGCCAGCAGTCAGGGAGGCGGGGAGCTGTTTTTT
TRBV7-9	TRBJ2-7	NA	TRBD1	CASSRDSSEQYF	TGTGCCAGCAGCCGGGACAGCAGCGAGCAGTACTTC
TRBV4-1	TRBJ1-1	NA	NA	CASSGRTANTEAFF	TGCGCCAGCAGCGGACGGACAGCGAACACTGAAGCTTTCTTT
TRBV6-5	TRBJ1-2	NA	NA	CASSQGLKNYGYTF	TGTGCCAGCAGTCAGGGCCTAAAAAACTATGGCTACACCTTC